Sequencing of this TCR beta chain was carried out in a study of cytomegalovirus exposure and HLA in healthy donors. Germline V gene lookup returns CDR1 WNHNN and CDR2 SYGVQD (reference sequence). V was cut by 7 bases and J by 6 bases, with 9 bases left in between. The CDR3 covers 11 residues. The assay was immunoSEQ multiplex PCR, and TCRdb's table has in-frame clones only and misses some. Here the sample spans approximately 70,000 clones, 94% being singletons. The rearrangement uses TRBV10-1 and TRBJ1-1; D is ambiguous. The sequence was collected from a young woman in good health and CMV-seronegative. Source material: PBMCs. The CDR3 loop reads CASIKRPEAFF. DNA for the CDR3: TGCGCCAGCATTAAGAGGCCTGAAGCTTTCTTT.